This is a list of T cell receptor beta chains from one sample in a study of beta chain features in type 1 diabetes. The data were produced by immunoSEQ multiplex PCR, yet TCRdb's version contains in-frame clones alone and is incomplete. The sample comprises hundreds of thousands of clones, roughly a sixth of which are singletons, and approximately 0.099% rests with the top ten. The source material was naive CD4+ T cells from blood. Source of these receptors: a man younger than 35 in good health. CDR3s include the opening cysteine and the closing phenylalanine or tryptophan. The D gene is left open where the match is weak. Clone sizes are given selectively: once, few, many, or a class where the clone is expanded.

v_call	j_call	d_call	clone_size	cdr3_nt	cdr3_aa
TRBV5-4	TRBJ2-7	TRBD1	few	TGTGCCAGCAGCGTCGGACAGGGGGCTTACACCTACGAGCAGTACTTC	CASSVGQGAYTYEQYF
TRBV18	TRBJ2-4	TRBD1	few	TGTGCCAGCTCACCGGGACAGATAAACATTCAGTACTTC	CASSPGQINIQYF
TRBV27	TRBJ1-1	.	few	TGTGCCAGCAGTTTGGAGGGGCTAGGGAACACTGAAGCTTTCTTT	CASSLEGLGNTEAFF
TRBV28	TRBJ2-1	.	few	TGTGCCAGCAGTTTCCGAAACGGCAATGAGCAGTTCTTC	CASSFRNGNEQFF
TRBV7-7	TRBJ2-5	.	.	TGTGCCAGCAGCAAGGACTGGCAAGAGACCCAGTACTTC	CASSKDWQETQYF
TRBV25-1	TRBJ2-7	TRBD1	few	TGTGCCAGTTCGACAGGGGGCGCGTCCTACGAGCAGTACTTC	CASSTGGASYEQYF
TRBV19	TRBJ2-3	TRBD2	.	TGTGCCAGTAGTCCACTAGCGGGAGTAGATACGCAGTATTTT	CASSPLAGVDTQYF
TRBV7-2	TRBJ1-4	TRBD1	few	TGTGCCAGCAGCGCGGGACAGGGGATAGGAAAACTGTTTTTT	CASSAGQGIGKLFF
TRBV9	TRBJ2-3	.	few	TGTGCCAGCAGCGCGGGGACAGATACGCAGTATTTT	CASSAGTDTQYF
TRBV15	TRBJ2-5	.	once	TGTGCCACCAGCCTGCACCAGGGGACCCAGTACTTC	CATSLHQGTQYF
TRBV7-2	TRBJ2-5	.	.	TGTGCCAGCAGCTTGTCGTTCGGTGGCGGGCCAGAGACCCAGTACTTC	CASSLSFGGGPETQYF
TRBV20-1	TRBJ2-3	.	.	TGCAGTGTGACGAGGGGAGATACGCAGTATTTT	CSVTRGDTQYF
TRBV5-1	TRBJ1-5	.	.	TGCGCCAGCAGCCTGGACAGCCATCAGCCCCAGCATTTT	CASSLDSHQPQHF
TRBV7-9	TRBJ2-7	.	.	TGTGCCAGCAGCTTATCCCCCAGGGGCTATTACGAGCAGTACTTC	CASSLSPRGYYEQYF
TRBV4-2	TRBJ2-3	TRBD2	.	TGTGCCAGCAGCCAATCCGGGACTAGCGGCTTAGATACGCAGTATTTT	CASSQSGTSGLDTQYF
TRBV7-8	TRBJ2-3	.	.	TGTGCCAGCAGCTTAAATCCCCCATTCCGCAGAGGGTCCACAGATACGCAGTATTTT	CASSLNPPFRRGSTDTQYF
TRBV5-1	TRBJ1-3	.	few	TGCGCCAGCAGCTTGGAGGGTTCATCCGGAAACACCATATATTTT	CASSLEGSSGNTIYF
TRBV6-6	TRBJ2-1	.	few	TGTGCCAGCAGTTACCAAGAGCAGTTCTTC	CASSYQEQFF
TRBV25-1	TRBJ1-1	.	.	TGTGCCAGCAGCAAGGAGACTGAAGCTTTCTTT	CASSKETEAFF
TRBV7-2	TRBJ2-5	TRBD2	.	TGTGCCAGCAGCCCCGGGAGGTACCAAGAGACCCAGTACTTC	CASSPGRYQETQYF
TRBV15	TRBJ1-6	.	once	TGTGCCACCAGCAGTTGGTTGGGTGATTCACCCCTCCACTTT	CATSSWLGDSPLHF
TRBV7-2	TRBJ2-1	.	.	TGTGCCAGCAGCTTAGCGCTAAGCGTTTACAATGAGCAGTTCTTC	CASSLALSVYNEQFF
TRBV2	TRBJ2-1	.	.	TGTGCCAGCAACAGCCCGCCCCGCCGTCCCAATGAGCAGTTCTTC	CASNSPPRRPNEQFF
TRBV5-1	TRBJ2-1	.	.	TGCGCCAGCAGCTTGAACAGACCTAATGAGCAGTTCTTC	CASSLNRPNEQFF
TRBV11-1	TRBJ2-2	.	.	TGTGCCAGCAGCCGCAACGGGGGCGCGACCGGGGAGCTGTTTTTT	CASSRNGGATGELFF
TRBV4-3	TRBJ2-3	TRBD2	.	TGCGCCAGCAGCTTCACTAGCGCCAACGCAGATACGCAGTATTTT	CASSFTSANADTQYF
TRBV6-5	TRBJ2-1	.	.	TGTGCCAGCAGTTACTCTAGCTACAATGAGCAGTTCTTC	CASSYSSYNEQFF
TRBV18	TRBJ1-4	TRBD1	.	TGTGCCAGCTCACCAGAGAGACAGGGGATGGGAAAACTGTTTTTT	CASSPERQGMGKLFF
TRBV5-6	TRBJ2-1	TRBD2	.	TGTGCCAGCAGCTTGACTGCGGGGGGCGGGTACAATGAGCAGTTCTTC	CASSLTAGGGYNEQFF
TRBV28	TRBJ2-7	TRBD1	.	TGTGCCAGCAGTTCCGCCGACAGGGGTCACTCCTACGAGCAGTACTTC	CASSSADRGHSYEQYF
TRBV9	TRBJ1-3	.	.	TGTGCCAGCAGTCCCTGGGACGAAGCGACGGGAAACACCATATATTTT	CASSPWDEATGNTIYF
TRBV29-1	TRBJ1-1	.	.	TGCAGCGTTGGCCCTCGCCTGACGGACACTGAAGCTTTCTTT	CSVGPRLTDTEAFF
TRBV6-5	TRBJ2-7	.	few	TGTGCCAGCAAAGGCATACTATACGAGCAGTACTTC	CASKGILYEQYF
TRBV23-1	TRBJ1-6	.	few	TGCGCCAGCAGTCTGTCGGGCCTTTATAATTCACCCCTCCACTTT	CASSLSGLYNSPLHF
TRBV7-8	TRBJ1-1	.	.	TGTGCCAGCAGCTTAGACAGTAACACTGAAGCTTTCTTT	CASSLDSNTEAFF
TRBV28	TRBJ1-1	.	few	TGTGCCAGCAGTTTATCGAACAGGGAGACCACTGAAGCTTTCTTT	CASSLSNRETTEAFF
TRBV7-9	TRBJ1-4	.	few	TGTGCCAGCAGCTTTGCAGGACGGTCCCCGGATGAAAAACTGTTTTTT	CASSFAGRSPDEKLFF
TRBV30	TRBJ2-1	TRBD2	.	TGTGCCGGGACTAGCGGGGTTTACAATGAGCAGTTCTTC	CAGTSGVYNEQFF
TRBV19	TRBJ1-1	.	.	TGTGCCAGTACCACTACTGCGGGGAGTGCCACTGAAGCTTTCTTT	CASTTTAGSATEAFF
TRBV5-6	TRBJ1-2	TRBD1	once	TGTGCCAGCAGCTGGACTGAGACAGGGGCGGGCTACACCTTC	CASSWTETGAGYTF
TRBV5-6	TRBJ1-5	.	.	TGTGCCAGCAGCTTGTTGGGTCACAATCAGCCCCAGCATTTT	CASSLLGHNQPQHF
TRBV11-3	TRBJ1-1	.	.	TGTGCCAGCAGCTTGTCCAGTCAGAACACTGAAGCTTTCTTT	CASSLSSQNTEAFF